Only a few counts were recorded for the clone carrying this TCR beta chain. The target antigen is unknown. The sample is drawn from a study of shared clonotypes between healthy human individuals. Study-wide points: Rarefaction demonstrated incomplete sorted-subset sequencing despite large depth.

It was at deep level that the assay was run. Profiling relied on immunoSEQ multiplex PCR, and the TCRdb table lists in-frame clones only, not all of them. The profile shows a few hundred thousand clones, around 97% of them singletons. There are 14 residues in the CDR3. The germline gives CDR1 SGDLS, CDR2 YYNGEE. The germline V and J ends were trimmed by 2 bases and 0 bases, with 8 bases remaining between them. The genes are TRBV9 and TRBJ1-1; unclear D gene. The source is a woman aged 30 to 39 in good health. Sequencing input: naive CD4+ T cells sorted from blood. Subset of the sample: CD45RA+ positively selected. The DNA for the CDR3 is TGTGCCAGCAGCGTCCGGGGATTGAACACTGAAGCTTTCTTT. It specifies CASSVRGLNTEAFF. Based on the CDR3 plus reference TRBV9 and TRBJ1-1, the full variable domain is DSGVTQTPKHLITATGQRVTLRCSPRSGDLSVYWYQQSLDQGLQFLIQYYNGEERAKGNILERFSAQQFPDLHSELNLSSLELGDSALYFCASSVRGLNTEAFFGQGTRLTVV.